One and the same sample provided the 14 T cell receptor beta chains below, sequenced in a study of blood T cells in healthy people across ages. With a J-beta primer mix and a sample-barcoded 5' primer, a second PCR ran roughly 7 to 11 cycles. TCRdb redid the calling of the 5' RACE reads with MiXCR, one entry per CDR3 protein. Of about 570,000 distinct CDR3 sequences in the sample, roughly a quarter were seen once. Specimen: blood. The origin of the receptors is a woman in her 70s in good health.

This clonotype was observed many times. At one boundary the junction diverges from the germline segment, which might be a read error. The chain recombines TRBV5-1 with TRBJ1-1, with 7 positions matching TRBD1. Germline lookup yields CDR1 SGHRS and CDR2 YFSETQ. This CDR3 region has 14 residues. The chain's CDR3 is CASSLDRADTEAFF. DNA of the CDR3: TGTGCCAGCAGCTTAGACAGGGCGGACACTGAAGCTTTCTTT.

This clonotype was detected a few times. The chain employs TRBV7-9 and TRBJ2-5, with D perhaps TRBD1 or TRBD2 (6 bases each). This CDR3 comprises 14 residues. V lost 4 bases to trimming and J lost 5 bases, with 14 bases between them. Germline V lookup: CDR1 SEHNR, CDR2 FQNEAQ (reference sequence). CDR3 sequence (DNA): TGTGCCAGCAGCTCCCTCGGGGGCCGCGAGACCCAGTACTTC. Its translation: CASSSLGGRETQYF.

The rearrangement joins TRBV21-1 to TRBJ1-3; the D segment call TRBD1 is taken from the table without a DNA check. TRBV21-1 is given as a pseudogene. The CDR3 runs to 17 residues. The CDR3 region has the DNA TGTGCCACCAGATGGGGGACATTCCCTCACTCTGGAAACACCATATATTTT. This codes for CATRWGTFPHSGNTIYF.

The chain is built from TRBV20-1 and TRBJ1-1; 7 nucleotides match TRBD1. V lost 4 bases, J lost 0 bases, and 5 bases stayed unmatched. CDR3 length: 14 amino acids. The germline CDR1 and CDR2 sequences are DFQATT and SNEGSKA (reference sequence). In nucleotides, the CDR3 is TGCAGTGCTACTGCCGGGACAGTGAACACTGAAGCTTTCTTT. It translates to CSATAGTVNTEAFF.

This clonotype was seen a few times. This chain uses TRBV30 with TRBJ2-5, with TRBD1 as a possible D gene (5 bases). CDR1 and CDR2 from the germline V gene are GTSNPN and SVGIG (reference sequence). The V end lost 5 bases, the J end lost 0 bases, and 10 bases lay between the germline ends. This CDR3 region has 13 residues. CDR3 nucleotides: TGTGCCTGGGTCCCGGACAACCAAGAGACCCAGTACTTC. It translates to CAWVPDNQETQYF.

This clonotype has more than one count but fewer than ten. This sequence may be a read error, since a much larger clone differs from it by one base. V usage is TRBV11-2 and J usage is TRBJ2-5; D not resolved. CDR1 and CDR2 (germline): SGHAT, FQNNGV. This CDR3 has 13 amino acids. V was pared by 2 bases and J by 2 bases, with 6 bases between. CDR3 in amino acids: CASSLIRQETQYF. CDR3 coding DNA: TGTGCCAGCAGCTTAATCAGACAAGAGACCCAGTACTTC.

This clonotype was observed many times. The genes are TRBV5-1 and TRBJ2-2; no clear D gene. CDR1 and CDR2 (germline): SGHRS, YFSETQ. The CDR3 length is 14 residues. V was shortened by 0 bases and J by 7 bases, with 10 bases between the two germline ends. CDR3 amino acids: CASSLDWVGGELFF. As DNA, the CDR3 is TGCGCCAGCAGCTTGGACTGGGTCGGCGGGGAGCTGTTTTTT.

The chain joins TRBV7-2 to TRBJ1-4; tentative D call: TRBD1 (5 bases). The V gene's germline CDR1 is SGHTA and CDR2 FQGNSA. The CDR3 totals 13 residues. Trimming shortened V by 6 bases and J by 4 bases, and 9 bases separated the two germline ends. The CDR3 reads CASRVDSNEKLFF. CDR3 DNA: TGTGCCAGCAGGGTTGACAGTAATGAAAAACTGTTTTTT.

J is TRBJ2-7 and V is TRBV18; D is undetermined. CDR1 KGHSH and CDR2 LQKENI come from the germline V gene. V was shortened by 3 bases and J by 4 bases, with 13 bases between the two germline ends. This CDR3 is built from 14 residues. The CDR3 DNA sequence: TGTGCCAGCTCACCTGGCATCGAGGATTACGAGCAGTACTTC. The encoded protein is CASSPGIEDYEQYF.

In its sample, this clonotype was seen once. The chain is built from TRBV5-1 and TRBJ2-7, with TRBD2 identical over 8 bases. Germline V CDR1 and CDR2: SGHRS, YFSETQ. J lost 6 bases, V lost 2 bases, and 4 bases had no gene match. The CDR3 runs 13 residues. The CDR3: CASSFGTRVEQYF. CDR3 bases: TGCGCCAGCAGCTTCGGGACTAGAGTCGAGCAGTACTTC.

This CDR3 is CASSQDSGSSYEQYF. The CDR3 region has the DNA TGCGCCAGCAGCCAAGATTCGGGCAGCTCCTACGAGCAGTACTTC. The chain links TRBV4-3 to TRBJ2-7; no definite D call. Trimming stripped 0 bases from V and 0 bases from J, with 9 bases between. In germline, CDR1 is LGHNA, CDR2 YSLEER. The CDR3 spans 15 residues.

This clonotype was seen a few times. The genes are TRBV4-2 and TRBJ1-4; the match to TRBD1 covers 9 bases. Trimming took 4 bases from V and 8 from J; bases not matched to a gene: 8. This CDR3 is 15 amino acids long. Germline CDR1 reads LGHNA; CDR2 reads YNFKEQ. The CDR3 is CASSPQGQGQEKLFF. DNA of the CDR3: TGTGCCAGCAGCCCACAGGGACAGGGCCAGGAAAAACTGTTTTTT.

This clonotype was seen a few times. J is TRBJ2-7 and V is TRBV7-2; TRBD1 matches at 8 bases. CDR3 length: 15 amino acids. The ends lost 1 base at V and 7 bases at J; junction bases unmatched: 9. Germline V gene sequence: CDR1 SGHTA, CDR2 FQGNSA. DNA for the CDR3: TGTGCCAGCAGCTTAGGGGGACAGGTAGGGAAGGAGCAGTACTTC. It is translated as CASSLGGQVGKEQYF.

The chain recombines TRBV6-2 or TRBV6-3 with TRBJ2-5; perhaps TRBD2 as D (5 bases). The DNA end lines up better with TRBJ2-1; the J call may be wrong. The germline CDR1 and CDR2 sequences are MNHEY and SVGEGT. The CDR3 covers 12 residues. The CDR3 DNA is TGTGCCAGCTCCAACGAGGGAGATGAGCAGTTCTTC. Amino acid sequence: CASSNEGDEQFF.